This TCR beta chain was identified in a study of beta chain features in type 1 diabetes. As for the study in general: The patient and healthy donor groups were comparable for age, gender and cell yields.

Of note for this clone: What it binds is unknown.

The authors sorted CD4+ naive, central memory, regulatory and stem cell-like memory cells via CD45RO/CCR7/CD25/CD127/CD95/CD27. Post-sort purity exceeded 95% for all sorted populations. The entirety of the isolated RNA underwent reverse transcription, so expressed TCRB transcripts were sequenced. TCRdb's copy holds only in-frame clones and misses some; the assay was immunoSEQ multiplex PCR. This table holds some 240,000 clones, roughly 17% found once. Study-level results: There was a moderate but significant shortening of TCRB CDR3s in all four CD4+ subsets of Type 1 diabetes patients.

CDR1 and CDR2 from the germline V gene are SNHLY and FYNNEI. The CDR3 length is 14 residues. V was shortened by 5 bases and J by 9 bases, with 17 bases between the two germline ends. The receptor was isolated from a man younger than 40 with type 1 diabetes. Sequencing used naive CD4+ T cells from blood. This chain connects TRBV2 to TRBJ2-1; perhaps TRBD2 as D (6 bases). CDR3 amino acids: CASSLWTTTGEQFF. As DNA, the CDR3 is TGTGCCAGCAGTCTCTGGACTACGACCGGTGAGCAGTTCTTC.